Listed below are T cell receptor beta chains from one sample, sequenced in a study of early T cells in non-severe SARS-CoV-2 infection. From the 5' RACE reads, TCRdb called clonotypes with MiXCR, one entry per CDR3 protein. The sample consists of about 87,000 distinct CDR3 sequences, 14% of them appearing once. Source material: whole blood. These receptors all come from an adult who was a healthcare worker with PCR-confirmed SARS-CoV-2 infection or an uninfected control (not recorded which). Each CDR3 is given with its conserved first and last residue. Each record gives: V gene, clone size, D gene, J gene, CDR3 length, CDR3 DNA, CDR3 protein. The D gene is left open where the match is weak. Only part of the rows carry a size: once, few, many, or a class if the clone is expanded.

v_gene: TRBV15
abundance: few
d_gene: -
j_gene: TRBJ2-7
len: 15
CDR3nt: TGTGCCACCAGCAGAGAAGGGCCGGGAACGGACGAGCAGTACTTC
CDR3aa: CATSREGPGTDEQYF

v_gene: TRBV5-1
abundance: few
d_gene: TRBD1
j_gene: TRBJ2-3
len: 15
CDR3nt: TGCGCCAGCAGCCGATCCGGGACAGACACAGATACGCAGTATTTT
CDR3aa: CASSRSGTDTDTQYF

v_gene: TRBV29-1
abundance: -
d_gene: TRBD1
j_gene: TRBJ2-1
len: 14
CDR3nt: TGCAGCGTCAGGGGGAGTCAATCCTACAATGAGCAGTTCTTC
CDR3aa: CSVRGSQSYNEQFF

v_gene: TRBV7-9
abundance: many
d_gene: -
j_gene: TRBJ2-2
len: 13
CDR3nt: TGTGCCAGCAGCTTAGGGGTCCCCGGGGAGCTGTTTTTT
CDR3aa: CASSLGVPGELFF

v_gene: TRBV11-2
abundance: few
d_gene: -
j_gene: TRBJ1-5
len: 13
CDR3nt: TGTGCCAGCAGCTTAAAGGGCTGGCAGCCCCAGCATTTT
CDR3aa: CASSLKGWQPQHF

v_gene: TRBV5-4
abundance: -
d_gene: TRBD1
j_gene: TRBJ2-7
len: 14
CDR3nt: TGTGCCAGCAGCGAGACAGGGTCTGCCTACGAGCAGTACTTC
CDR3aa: CASSETGSAYEQYF

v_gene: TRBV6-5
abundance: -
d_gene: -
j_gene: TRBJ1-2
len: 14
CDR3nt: TGTGCCAGCGGAGGGGACGCATCGGGATATGGCTACACCTTC
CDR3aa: CASGGDASGYGYTF

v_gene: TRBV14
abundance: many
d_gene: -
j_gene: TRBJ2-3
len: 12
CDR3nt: TGTGCCAGCAGCCAGATCACAGATACGCAGTATTTT
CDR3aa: CASSQITDTQYF

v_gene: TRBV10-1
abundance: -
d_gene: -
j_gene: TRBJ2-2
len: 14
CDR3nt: TGCGCCAGCAGTGAGTCAATCCTAGGCGGGGAGCTGTTTTTT
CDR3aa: CASSESILGGELFF

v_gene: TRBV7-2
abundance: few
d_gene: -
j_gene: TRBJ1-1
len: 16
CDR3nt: TGTGCCAGCAGCCTACACCAGGGACGCATGAACACTGAAGCTTTCTTT
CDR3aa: CASSLHQGRMNTEAFF

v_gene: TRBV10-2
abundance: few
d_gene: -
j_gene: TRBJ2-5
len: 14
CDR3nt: TGCGCCAGCAGTGAGTCTGGAAGGGTGGAGACCCAGTACTTC
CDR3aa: CASSESGRVETQYF

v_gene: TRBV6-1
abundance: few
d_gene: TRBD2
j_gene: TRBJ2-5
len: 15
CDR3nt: TGTGCCAGCACCGTCCTAGCGGGGGGGCCGGAGACCCAGTACTTC
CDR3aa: CASTVLAGGPETQYF

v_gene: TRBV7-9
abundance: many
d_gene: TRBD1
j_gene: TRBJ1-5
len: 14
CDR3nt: TGTGCCAGCAGCGCCGGACAGGGCAATCAGCCCCAGCATTTT
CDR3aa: CASSAGQGNQPQHF

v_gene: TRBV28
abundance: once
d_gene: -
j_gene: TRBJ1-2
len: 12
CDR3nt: TGTGCCAGCAGAATCGGGGGGTATGGCTACACCTTC
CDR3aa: CASRIGGYGYTF

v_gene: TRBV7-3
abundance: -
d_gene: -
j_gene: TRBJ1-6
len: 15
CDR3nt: TGTGCCAGCAGCTTAGGGGGCGGTACAAATTCACCCCTCCACTTT
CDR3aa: CASSLGGGTNSPLHF

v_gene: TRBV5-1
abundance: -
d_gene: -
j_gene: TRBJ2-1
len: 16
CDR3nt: TGCGCCAGCAGCTTCGGGGGGCCCTCCTACTACAATGAGCAGTTCTTC
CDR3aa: CASSFGGPSYYNEQFF